The 2 T cell receptor beta chains listed next were all sequenced from one sample in a study of T cell changes during pregnancy in multiple sclerosis. TCRdb keeps only in-frame clones here, not all; method: immunoSEQ multiplex PCR. This table has tens of thousands of clones, about 91% appearing once. The source was CD8+ T cells from peripheral blood mononuclear cells, collected after pregnancy. Receptor source: a female donor with multiple sclerosis, enrolled in a pregnancy study.

The rearrangement joins TRBV7-8 to TRBJ2-7; tentative D call: TRBD1 (6 bases). The CDR3 extends over 13 amino acids. Trimming stripped 7 bases from V and 4 bases from J, with 14 bases between. Germline V gives CDR1 SGHVS, CDR2 FQNEAQ. The CDR3 coding sequence is TGTGCCAGCACACCAGGGACACGTTACGAGCAGTACTTC. Translated: CASTPGTRYEQYF.

J is TRBJ1-1 and V is TRBV9, with 7 bases identical to TRBD1. The V gene end was trimmed by 3 bases and the J gene end by 4 bases; junction bases not matched to a gene: 3. This CDR3 comprises 13 residues. Per the germline V gene, CDR1 is SGDLS and CDR2 is YYNGEE. The CDR3 spells CASSGAGGTEAFF. CDR3 nucleotides: TGTGCCAGCAGCGGTGCAGGGGGCACTGAAGCTTTCTTT.